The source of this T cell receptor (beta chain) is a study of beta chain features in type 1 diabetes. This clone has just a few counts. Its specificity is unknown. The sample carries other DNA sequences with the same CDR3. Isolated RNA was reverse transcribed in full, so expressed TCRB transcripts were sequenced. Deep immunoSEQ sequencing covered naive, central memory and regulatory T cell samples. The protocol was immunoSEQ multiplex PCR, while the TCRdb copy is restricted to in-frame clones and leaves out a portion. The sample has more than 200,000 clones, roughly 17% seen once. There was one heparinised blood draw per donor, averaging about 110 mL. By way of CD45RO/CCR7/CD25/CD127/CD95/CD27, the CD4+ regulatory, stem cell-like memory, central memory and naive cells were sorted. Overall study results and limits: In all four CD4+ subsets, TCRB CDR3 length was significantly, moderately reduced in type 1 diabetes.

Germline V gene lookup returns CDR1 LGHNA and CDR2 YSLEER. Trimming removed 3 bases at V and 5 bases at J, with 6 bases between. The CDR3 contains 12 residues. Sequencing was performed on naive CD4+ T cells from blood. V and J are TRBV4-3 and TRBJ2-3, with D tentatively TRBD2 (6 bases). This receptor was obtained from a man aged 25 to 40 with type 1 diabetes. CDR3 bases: TGCGCCAGCAGCCAGGAGGGAGATACGCAGTATTTT. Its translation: CASSQEGDTQYF.